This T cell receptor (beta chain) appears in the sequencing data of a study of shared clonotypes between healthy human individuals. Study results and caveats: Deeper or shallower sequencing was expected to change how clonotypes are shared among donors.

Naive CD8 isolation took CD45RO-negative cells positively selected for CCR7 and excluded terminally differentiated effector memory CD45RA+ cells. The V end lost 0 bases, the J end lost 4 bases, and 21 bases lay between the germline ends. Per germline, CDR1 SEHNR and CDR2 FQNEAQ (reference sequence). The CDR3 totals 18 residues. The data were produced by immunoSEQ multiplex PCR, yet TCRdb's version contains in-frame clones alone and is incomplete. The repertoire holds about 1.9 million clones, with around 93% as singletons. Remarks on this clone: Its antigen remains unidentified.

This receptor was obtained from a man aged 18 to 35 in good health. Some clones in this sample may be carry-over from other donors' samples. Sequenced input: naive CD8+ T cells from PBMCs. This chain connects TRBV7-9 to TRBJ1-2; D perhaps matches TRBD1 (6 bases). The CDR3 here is CASSLALEAGVVGYGYTF. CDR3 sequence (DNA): TGTGCCAGCAGCTTAGCGTTGGAGGCAGGGGTAGTTGGCTATGGCTACACCTTC.